Listed below are T cell receptor beta chains from one sample, sequenced in a study of T cell responses to AZD1222 COVID-19 vaccine. Some clones are missing from TCRdb's copy, which holds only in-frame ones; the method was immunoSEQ multiplex PCR. The table lists 150,000 to 200,000 clones, 85% to 95% of them singletons. Sequenced here: peripheral blood, sampled on day 0 of AZD1222 vaccination. The source of these receptors is an adult in good health. Both conserved end residues are part of each CDR3. D genes are given only for firm matches. Size values are once, few and many counts, or a class for expanded clones, and some rows have none.

v_gene	d_gene	j_gene	abundance	CDR3nt	CDR3aa
TRBV9	TRBD2	TRBJ2-1	.	TGTGCCAGCAGCGTAGGGGCTAGCGGGAGCCATTCCTTGGATGAGCAGTTCTTC	CASSVGASGSHSLDEQFF
TRBV19	.	TRBJ2-6	.	TGTGCCAGTAGTCCCTTGGGAACCGGGGCCAACGTCCTGACTTTC	CASSPLGTGANVLTF
TRBV5-6	.	TRBJ1-2	.	TGTGCCAGCAGCCCCGGGAGACTGTGGGGCTACACCTTC	CASSPGRLWGYTF
TRBV10-3	.	TRBJ2-3	.	TGTGCCATCAGTGAGTCGACTTGGGCAACAGATACGCAGTATTTT	CAISESTWATDTQYF
TRBV30	TRBD1	TRBJ1-2	.	TGTGCCTGGAGTGTCGGCCGGGACAGCCATGGGGCTAACTATGGCTACACCTTC	CAWSVGRDSHGANYGYTF
TRBV3-1/TRBV3-2	.	TRBJ2-1	.	TGTGCCAGCAGCCAAGTTAAGGGGGGAGGTAATGAGCAGTTCTTC	CASSQVKGGGNEQFF
TRBV30	.	TRBJ1-2	once	TGTGCCTGGAGTCGCGGGAACTATGGCTACACCTTC	CAWSRGNYGYTF
TRBV5-4	.	TRBJ1-3	.	TGTGCCAGCAGCTTGGGCAGCTTCATGAACCCATTTCTCTCCGGAAACACCATATATTTT	CASSLGSFMNPFLSGNTIYF
TRBV4-1	.	TRBJ1-2	.	TGCGCCAGCAGCCAAGTCTTGGGGGGCCGGTATTCGGGCTACACCTTC	CASSQVLGGRYSGYTF
TRBV11-2	.	TRBJ2-2	.	TGTGCCAGCAGCTCCATGGCCCACGGGGAGCTGTTTTTT	CASSSMAHGELFF
TRBV6-5	TRBD1	TRBJ1-4	.	TGTGCCAGCTCGAGACAGGGCCCAACTAATGAAAAACTGTTTTTT	CASSRQGPTNEKLFF
TRBV2	TRBD1	TRBJ2-1	once	TGTGCCAGCAGTCCCGGGACAGGGGAAGAGCAGTTCTTC	CASSPGTGEEQFF
TRBV1	.	TRBJ1-2	.	TGCACCAGCAGCCAAGGACGCGACGCGGGTGGCTACACCTTC	CTSSQGRDAGGYTF
TRBV18	TRBD1	TRBJ2-1	.	TGTGCCAGCTCCGGACAGGGGACCTTGAATGAGCAGTTCTTC	CASSGQGTLNEQFF
TRBV14	.	TRBJ2-3	.	TGTGCCAGCAGCCAAGTAGGCTTCTCTCGAGATACGCAGTATTTT	CASSQVGFSRDTQYF
TRBV27	TRBD1	TRBJ2-7	.	TGTGCCAGCAGTGTGTACAGGGGACCCTACGAGCAGTACTTC	CASSVYRGPYEQYF
TRBV12-3/TRBV12-4	.	TRBJ1-2	.	TGTGCCAGCCAAGGCGCTAACTATGGCTACACCTTC	CASQGANYGYTF
TRBV29-1	TRBD1	TRBJ1-1	.	TGCAGCGTCCTCAGGGGGGTGAACACTGAAGCTTTCTTT	CSVLRGVNTEAFF
TRBV4-1	.	TRBJ1-2	.	TGCGCCAGCAGCCACCGAGGATGGGACGGGAACTATGGCTACACCTTC	CASSHRGWDGNYGYTF
TRBV15	.	TRBJ2-1	.	TGTGCCACCAGCAGAGTAGGTGGGAGTGCCTACAATGAGCAGTTCTTC	CATSRVGGSAYNEQFF
TRBV21-1	.	TRBJ1-2	.	TGTGCCAGCAGTACACGGCTCCTAGTGTTCGGCTACACCTTC	CASSTRLLVFGYTF
TRBV29-1	TRBD1	TRBJ1-2	.	TGCAGCGCCGCCGTTATCGGGACAGGGTATGGCTACACCTTC	CSAAVIGTGYGYTF
TRBV27	.	TRBJ2-6	few	TGTGCCAGCAGCCCCTCAGTCTCTGGGGCCAACGTCCTGACTTTC	CASSPSVSGANVLTF
TRBV3-1/TRBV3-2	.	TRBJ2-5	.	TGTGCCAGCAGCAGGAGCAGGACAGAGACCCAGTACTTC	CASSRSRTETQYF
TRBV2	TRBD1	TRBJ2-7	.	TGTGCCAGCATAGGAGCCGGGGACAGTGCGTGCTTC	CASIGAGDSACF
TRBV19	.	TRBJ2-7	.	TGTGCCAGTAGTTTGGGCTTGACCCCCTACGAGCAGTACTTC	CASSLGLTPYEQYF
TRBV21-1	.	TRBJ1-1	.	TGTGCCAGCAGTGCGGAGTTGAAAGCTTTCTTT	CASSAELKAFF